This T cell receptor (beta chain) was captured in a study of control samples from healthy donors and cancer patients. Measured with immunoSEQ multiplex PCR; TCRdb has only the in-frame clones, and not every one. The data hold approximately 59,000 clones, with around 87% observed a single time. This clone is a singleton in its sample. The V gene end was trimmed by 3 bases and the J gene end by 6 bases; junction bases not matched to a gene: 6. Germline V gene sequence: CDR1 KGHDR, CDR2 SFDVKD. The CDR3 runs 15 residues. J is TRBJ2-5 and V is TRBV24-1, with 10 bases that match TRBD2. This TCR derives from a woman aged 55-75 years with lung cancer. The specimen sequenced was PBMCs. The chain's CDR3 is CATSDTGTSAKTQYF. The CDR3 bases are TGTGCCACCAGTGATACCGGGACTAGCGCAAAGACCCAGTACTTC.